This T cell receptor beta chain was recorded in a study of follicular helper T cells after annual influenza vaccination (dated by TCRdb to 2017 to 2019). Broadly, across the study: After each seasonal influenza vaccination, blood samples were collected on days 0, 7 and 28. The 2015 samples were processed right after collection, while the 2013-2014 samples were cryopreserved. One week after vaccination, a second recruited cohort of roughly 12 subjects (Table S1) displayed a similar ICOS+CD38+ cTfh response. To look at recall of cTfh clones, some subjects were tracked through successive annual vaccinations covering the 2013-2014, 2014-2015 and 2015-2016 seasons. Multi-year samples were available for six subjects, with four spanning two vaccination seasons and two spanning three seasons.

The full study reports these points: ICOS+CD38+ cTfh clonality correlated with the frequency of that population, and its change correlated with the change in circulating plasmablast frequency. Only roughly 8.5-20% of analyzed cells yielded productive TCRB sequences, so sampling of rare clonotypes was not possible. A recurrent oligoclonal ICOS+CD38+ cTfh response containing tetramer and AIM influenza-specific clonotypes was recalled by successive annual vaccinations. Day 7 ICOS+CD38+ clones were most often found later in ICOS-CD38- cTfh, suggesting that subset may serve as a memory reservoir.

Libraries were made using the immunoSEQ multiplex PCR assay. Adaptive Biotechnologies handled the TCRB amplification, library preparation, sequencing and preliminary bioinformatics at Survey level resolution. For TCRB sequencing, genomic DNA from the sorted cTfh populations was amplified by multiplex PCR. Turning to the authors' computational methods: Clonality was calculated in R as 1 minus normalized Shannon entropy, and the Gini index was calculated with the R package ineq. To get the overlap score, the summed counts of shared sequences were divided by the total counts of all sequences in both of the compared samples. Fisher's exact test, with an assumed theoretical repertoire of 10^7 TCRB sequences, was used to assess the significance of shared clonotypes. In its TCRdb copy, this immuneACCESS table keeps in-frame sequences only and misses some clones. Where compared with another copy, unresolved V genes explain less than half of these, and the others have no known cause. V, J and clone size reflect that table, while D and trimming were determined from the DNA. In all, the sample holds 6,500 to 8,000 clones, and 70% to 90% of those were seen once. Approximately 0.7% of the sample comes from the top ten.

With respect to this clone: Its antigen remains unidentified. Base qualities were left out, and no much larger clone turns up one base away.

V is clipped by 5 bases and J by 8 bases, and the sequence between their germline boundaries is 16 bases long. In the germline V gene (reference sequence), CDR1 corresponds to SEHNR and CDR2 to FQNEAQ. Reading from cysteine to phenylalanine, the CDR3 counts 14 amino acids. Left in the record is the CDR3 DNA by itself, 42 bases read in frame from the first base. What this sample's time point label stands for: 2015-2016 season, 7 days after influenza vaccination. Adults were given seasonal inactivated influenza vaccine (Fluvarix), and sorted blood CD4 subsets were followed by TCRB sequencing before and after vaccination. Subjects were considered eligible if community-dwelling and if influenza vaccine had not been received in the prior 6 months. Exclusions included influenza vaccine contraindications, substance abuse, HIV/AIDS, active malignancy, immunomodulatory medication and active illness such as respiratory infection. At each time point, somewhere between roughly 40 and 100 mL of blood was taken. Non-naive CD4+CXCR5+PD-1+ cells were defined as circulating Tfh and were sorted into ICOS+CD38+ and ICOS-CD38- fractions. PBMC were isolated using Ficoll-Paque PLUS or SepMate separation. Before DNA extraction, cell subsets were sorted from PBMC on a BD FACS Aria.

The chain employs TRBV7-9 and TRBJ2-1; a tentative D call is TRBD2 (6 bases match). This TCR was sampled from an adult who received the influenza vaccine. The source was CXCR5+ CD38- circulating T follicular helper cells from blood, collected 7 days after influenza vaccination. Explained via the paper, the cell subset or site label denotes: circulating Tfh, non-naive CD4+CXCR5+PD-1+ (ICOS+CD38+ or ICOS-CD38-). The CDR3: CASSPGTAGYEQFF. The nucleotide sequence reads TGTGCCAGCAGCCCCGGGACTGCGGGCTATGAGCAGTTCTTC.